Sequencing of this T cell receptor beta chain was carried out in a study of blood T cell repertoires in COVID-19. Study as a whole: Spain, Italy and the United States supplied samples that represented acute and convalescent COVID-19. Nucleic acid was either cDNA or gDNA, and it came from T cells, B-cell-depleted T cells, or PBMCs.

Trimming stripped 6 bases from V and 7 bases from J, with 17 bases between. CDR1 is SGHRS and CDR2 is YFSETQ in the germline V gene. This CDR3 is 14 amino acids long. Assay: immunoSEQ multiplex PCR; the TCRdb copy retains only in-frame clones and omits some. The sample holds a few hundred thousand clones, around 81% seen once. The J gene is TRBJ2-1, the V gene TRBV5-1; possible D gene TRBD2, 7 bases. The sequenced sample consisted of PBMCs or T cells enriched from blood (not recorded which). The clonotype was recovered from a man aged 50 to 59 who had recovered from COVID-19. CDR3 nucleotide sequence: TGCGCCAGCATGAAGGGGGGGGCCGGGAATGAGCAGTTCTTC. As protein: CASMKGGAGNEQFF.